The 13 T cell receptor beta chains reported below all come from one sample, sequenced in a study of T cells after yellow fever vaccination. MiXCR, applied by TCRdb to the 5' RACE reads, yields one record per CDR3 protein. In the table there are 110,000 to 150,000 distinct CDR3 sequences, around 6.3% of which are singletons. Sequenced here: CD4+ T cells sorted from PBMCs, sampled 10 days after the yellow fever booster vaccination. All receptors derive from a man aged 25 to 40 who received the YFV17D yellow fever vaccine.

This clonotype was counted a few times. The V call is TRBV18, the J call TRBJ1-4, with 9 bases that match TRBD1. After removal of 3 bases from V and 8 bases from J, the junction contained 4 bases not matched to a gene. Germline V CDR1 and CDR2: KGHSH, LQKENI. The CDR3 runs 14 residues. The CDR3: CASSPDRGQEKLFF. The CDR3 nucleotides read TGTGCCAGCTCACCGGACAGGGGACAGGAAAAACTGTTTTTT. The complete variable domain, with remaining parts taken from reference TRBV18 and TRBJ1-4, reads NAGVMQNPRHLVRRRGQEARLRCSPMKGHSHVYWYRQLPEEGLKFMVYLQKENIIDESGMPKERFSAEFPKEGPSILRIQQVVRGDSAAYFCASSPDRGQEKLFFGSGTQLSVL.

This rearrangement joins TRBV11-2 to TRBJ2-1; the D gene is possibly TRBD1 (5 bases). There are 16 residues in the CDR3. Germline CDR1 is SGHAT and CDR2 is FQNNGV. Trimming removed 5 bases from V and 10 bases from J, with 24 bases in between. CDR3 bases: TGTGCCAGCAGCCCCTCGTTCCAACCCACAGGAAAGGAGCAGTTCTTC. Its protein is CASSPSFQPTGKEQFF.

This clonotype was seen repeatedly, ten times or more. This chain connects TRBV20-1 to TRBJ2-2; D uncertain. CDR1 and CDR2 from the germline V gene are DFQATT and SNEGSKA (reference sequence). V lost 1 base and J lost 4, with 4 bases in between. There are 12 residues in the CDR3. The CDR3 loop reads CSARGGTGELFF. Written as DNA, the CDR3 is TGCAGTGCTAGAGGGGGCACCGGGGAGCTGTTTTTT.

This clonotype was counted at least ten times. The chain combines TRBV9 with TRBJ2-2, with a weak D call TRBD1 (6 bases). V dropped 4 bases and J dropped 7 bases, with 17 bases sitting between them. Germline lookup yields CDR1 SGDLS and CDR2 YYNGEE. The CDR3 is made up of 15 amino acids. CDR3 protein: CASSQGPYSNGELFF. The CDR3 region has the DNA TGTGCCAGCAGCCAGGGGCCCTATTCGAACGGGGAGCTGTTTTTT.

This clonotype was recorded many times. The V and J genes are TRBV5-1 and TRBJ2-7; 8 nucleotides match TRBD1. V shed 2 bases, J shed 7 bases, and the junction held 11 bases outside the gene matches. Germline CDR1 reads SGHRS; CDR2 reads YFSETQ. This CDR3 spans 15 amino acids. The CDR3 coding sequence is TGCGCCAGCAGCTTAAACCCCGGACAGGGTCATGAGCAGTACTTC. It specifies CASSLNPGQGHEQYF.

The chain carries TRBV29-1 and TRBJ1-5; 10 bases map to TRBD1. Germline lookup yields CDR1 SQVTM and CDR2 ANQGSEA. The length of the CDR3 is 15 residues. The junction had 6 bases not matched to a gene; V was cut back by 4 bases and J by 3 bases. This CDR3 is CSVAGDRGTNQPQHF. CDR3 bases: TGCAGCGTTGCCGGGGACAGGGGAACCAATCAGCCCCAGCATTTT. Together with reference TRBV29-1 and TRBJ1-5, the CDR3 gives the full variable domain: SAVISQKPSRDICQRGTSLTIQCQVDSQVTMMFWYRQQPGQSLTLIATANQGSEATYESGFVIDKFPISRPNLTFSTLTVSNMSPEDSSIYLCSVAGDRGTNQPQHFGDGTRLSIL.

This clonotype occurred many times. The V call is TRBV5-1, the J call TRBJ1-4, with D hard to call. V lost 0 bases to trimming and J lost 7 bases, with 7 bases between them. The CDR3 covers 13 residues. Germline CDR1 and CDR2: SGHRS and YFSETQ. CDR3 protein: CASSLARGEKLFF. The CDR3 DNA is TGCGCCAGCAGCTTGGCCCGCGGTGAAAAACTGTTTTTT. Complete variable domain (other parts from reference TRBV5-1 and TRBJ1-4): KAGVTQTPRYLIKTRGQQVTLSCSPISGHRSVSWYQQTPGQGLQFLFEYFSETQRNKGNFPGRFSGRQFSNSRSEMNVSTLELGDSALYLCASSLARGEKLFFGSGTQLSVL.

This clonotype was observed at least ten times. This chain connects TRBV7-2 to TRBJ2-5, with a possible D match to TRBD1 (6 bases). Trimming cost V 5 bases and J 5 bases, with 15 bases left between them. This CDR3 is built from 14 residues. Per the germline V gene, CDR1 is SGHTA and CDR2 is FQGNSA. CDR3 loop: CASSRGGAWETQYF. The CDR3 DNA reads TGTGCCAGCAGCCGTGGGGGCGCGTGGGAGACCCAGTACTTC. The full variable domain, rest sourced from reference TRBV7-2 and TRBJ2-5, is GAGVSQSPSNKVTEKGKDVELRCDPISGHTALYWYRQSLGQGLEFLIYFQGNSAPDKSGLPSDRFSAERTGGSVSTLTIQRTQQEDSAVYLCASSRGGAWETQYFGPGTRLLVL.

This clonotype was observed many times. The chain recombines TRBV2 with TRBJ2-5, with D hard to call. CDR3 length: 15 residues. The germline V and J ends were trimmed by 7 bases and 0 bases, with 15 bases remaining between them. Germline assignment: CDR1 SNHLY and CDR2 FYNNEI. The CDR3 nucleotides are TGTGCCAGCACCCCGAGGCTAACTTACCAAGAGACCCAGTACTTC. This translates into CASTPRLTYQETQYF.

This clonotype was picked up many times. The chain carries TRBV11-2 and TRBJ1-1; D is uncertain. This CDR3 is built from 13 residues. The germline gives CDR1 SGHAT, CDR2 FQNNGV. Trimming stripped 0 bases from V and 10 bases from J, with 12 bases between. The CDR3 reads CASSLEVVGRAFF. CDR3 DNA: TGTGCCAGCAGCTTAGAGGTAGTAGGACGAGCTTTCTTT.

Ten or more counts support this clonotype. The chain joins TRBV12-3 or TRBV12-4 to TRBJ1-1; 10 bases agree with TRBD1. The CDR3 runs to 14 residues. Unmatched junction bases numbered 3, after V lost 2 bases and J lost 6 bases. CDR3 sequence reads: CASSLRDRGPEAFF. CDR3 sequence (DNA): TGTGCCAGCAGTTTAAGGGACAGGGGACCTGAAGCTTTCTTT.

This clonotype was counted many times. The rearrangement joins TRBV10-2 to TRBJ2-1; 9 positions match TRBD1. The CDR3 extends over 16 amino acids. CDR1 and CDR2 (germline): WSHSY, SAAADI. V was clipped by 0 bases and J by 4 bases; unmatched bases: 4. CDR3 sequence: CASSESMGQGYNEQFF. The CDR3 DNA sequence: TGCGCCAGCAGTGAGTCAATGGGACAGGGTTACAATGAGCAGTTCTTC.

This clonotype was recorded many times. The chain links TRBV14 to TRBJ1-2; 10 bases are shared with TRBD1. Germline values: CDR1 SGHDN, CDR2 FVKESK. This CDR3 has 16 amino acids. Trimming removed 1 base from V and 5 bases from J; junction bases left unmatched: 7. The CDR3 coding sequence is TGTGCCAGCAGCCAAGGGGGACAGGGGATTCAGTATGGCTACACCTTC. It codes for CASSQGGQGIQYGYTF.